The 17 T cell receptor beta chains presented below share a single source sample, sequenced in a study of early T cells in non-severe SARS-CoV-2 infection. TCRdb independently ran MiXCR on the 5' RACE reads; one entry per CDR3 protein. The sample lists about 77,000 distinct CDR3 sequences, 10% to 15% seen once, with roughly a sixth in the top ten. This specimen was whole blood, taken at baseline. The receptor set was obtained from an adult who was a healthcare worker with PCR-confirmed SARS-CoV-2 infection or an uninfected control (not recorded which). The donor label of this sample is uncertain.

The chain is built from TRBV7-9 and TRBJ1-6, with D possibly matching TRBD1 (6 bases). This CDR3 has 14 amino acids. Per germline, CDR1 SEHNR and CDR2 FQNEAQ (reference sequence). V was clipped by 3 bases and J by 6 bases, with 9 bases between them. This chain's CDR3 is CASSLEQGNSPLHF. For the CDR3, the DNA is TGTGCCAGCAGCTTGGAACAGGGTAATTCACCCCTCCACTTT.

The rearrangement links TRBV4-3 to TRBJ2-5, with TRBD2 matching 12 bases. This CDR3 has 18 amino acids. Germline V gives CDR1 LGHNA, CDR2 YSLEER. V lost 3 bases and J lost 5; bases outside the gene matches: 13. The CDR3 region has the DNA TGCGCCAGCAGCCACCGGTCTGGAGCTAGCGGGGGGGCGGAGACCCAGTACTTC. Its protein product is CASSHRSGASGGAETQYF.

This clonotype was detected many times. This chain connects TRBV6-1 to TRBJ2-3; TRBD1 matches at 7 bases. Germline V CDR1 and CDR2: MNHNS, SASEGT. The CDR3 covers 12 residues. Trimming at V came to 10 bases and at J to 4 bases, leaving 5 bases not matched to a gene. DNA for the CDR3: TGTGCCATCAGGGGGTTTGCAGATACGCAGTATTTT. This sequence encodes CAIRGFADTQYF.

In this sample, this clonotype turned up many times. The chain carries TRBV29-1 and TRBJ1-3; D call uncertain. V shed 5 bases and J shed 1 base, with 12 bases lying between them. CDR1 and CDR2 from the germline V gene are SQVTM and ANQGSEA. This CDR3 spans 14 amino acids. The CDR3 DNA is TGCAGCGTTCAGGAGGGAAGTTCTGGAAACACCATATATTTT. It translates to CSVQEGSSGNTIYF.

Many counts were recorded for this clonotype. The chain is built from TRBV7-3 and TRBJ2-3; D ambiguous. The ends were cut back, 5 bases at V and 6 bases at J, with 9 bases in the middle. Germline CDR1 reads SGHTA; CDR2 reads FQGTGA. This CDR3 contains 12 residues. CDR3 loop: CASSTQGDTQYF. The DNA for the CDR3 is TGTGCCAGCAGCACCCAAGGGGATACGCAGTATTTT.

On this clonotype itself: A much larger clone lies one base from this, so it may be a read error. V and J are TRBV7-9 and TRBJ1-1; D gene unclear. This CDR3 spans 13 amino acids. Germline lookup yields CDR1 SEHNR and CDR2 FQNEAQ (reference sequence). The CDR3 coding sequence is TGTGCCAGCAGCTTTGGACTGAACACTGAAGCTTTGTTT. It codes for CASSFGLNTEALF. The variable domain in full, completed from reference TRBV7-9 and TRBJ1-1, reads DTGVSQNPRHKITKRGQNVTFRCDPISEHNRLYWYRQTLGQGPEFLTYFQNEAQLEKSRLLSDRFSAERPKGSFSTLEIQRTEQGDSAMYLCASSFGLNTEALFGQGTRLTVV.

The chain links TRBV5-5 to TRBJ2-3; D is possibly TRBD1 (6 bases). The germline V gene has CDR1 SGHKS and CDR2 YYEKEE (reference sequence). This CDR3 is built from 15 residues. Deletions cut 1 base from V and 1 base from J, with 10 bases between. The CDR3 loop reads CASSLYSGGTDTQYF. The CDR3 nucleotides are TGTGCCAGCAGCTTGTATTCAGGGGGCACAGATACGCAGTATTTT.

The gene calls are TRBV20-1 and TRBJ2-5, with 10 bases fitting TRBD1. The V gene's germline CDR1 is DFQATT and CDR2 SNEGSKA (reference sequence). After removal of 5 bases from V and 5 bases from J, the junction contained 8 bases not matched to a gene. The CDR3 loop spans 14 amino acids. CDR3 in amino acids: CSAEGTGVLETQYF. The CDR3 DNA reads TGCAGTGCTGAAGGGACAGGGGTTTTGGAGACCCAGTACTTC.

By sample fraction, this clonotype is medium-sized (0.01 to 0.1%). Germline and junction disagree at one end, which may indicate a read error. This chain joins TRBV5-6 and TRBJ2-7; the D gene is possibly TRBD1 (5 bases). Germline values: CDR1 SGHDT, CDR2 YYEEEE. The CDR3 has 12 amino acids. The CDR3 DNA sequence: TGTGCCAGCAGCACGGGCCTCCGGACATGGGACTTC. Translated, it gives CASSTGLRTWDF. The variable domain in full, with the rest retrieved from reference TRBV5-6 and TRBJ2-7, is DAGVTQSPTHLIKTRGQQVTLRCSPKSGHDTVSWYQQALGQGPQFIFQYYEEEERQRGNFPDRFSGHQFPNYSSELNVNALLLGDSALYLCASSTGLRTWDFGPGTRLTVT.

The CDR3 DNA is TGTGCCAGCAGAGAGCTTAGGGTGGGCACTGAAGCTTTCTTT. Its protein is CASRELRVGTEAFF. The rearrangement links TRBV6-5 to TRBJ1-1; D remains ambiguous. CDR1 and CDR2 from the germline V gene are MNHEY and SVGAGI. The CDR3 contains 14 residues. V dropped 6 bases and J dropped 4 bases, with 15 bases sitting between them.

The chain recombines TRBV7-9 with TRBJ1-5; D unresolved. V was shortened by 1 base and J by 6 bases, with 4 bases between the two germline ends. Germline-derived CDR1 and CDR2 are SEHNR and FQNEAQ (reference sequence). This CDR3 comprises 12 residues. CDR3 coding DNA: TGTGCCAGCAGCTTAGGTTTTCAGCCCCAGCATTTT. This gives the protein CASSLGFQPQHF.

This clonotype was counted at least ten times. The rearrangement uses TRBV21-1 and TRBJ2-7. TRBV21-1 is assigned pseudogene status. The CDR3 extends over 12 amino acids. The CDR3 reads CASSKLPDEQYF. In DNA form, the CDR3 reads TGTGCCAGCAGCAAATTACCGGACGAGCAGTACTTC.

This clonotype has at least ten counts. The V and J genes are TRBV18 and TRBJ2-5; D unclear. The CDR3 totals 11 residues. V lost 2 bases to trimming and J lost 4 bases, with 2 bases between them. CDR1 and CDR2 (germline): KGHSH, LQKENI. The CDR3: CASSPTETQYF. CDR3 in DNA: TGTGCCAGCTCACCAACAGAGACCCAGTACTTC.

This clonotype was observed at least ten times. This chain joins TRBV5-1 and TRBJ1-1; D may be TRBD1 (5 bases). Germline CDR1 SGHRS, CDR2 YFSETQ. The length of the CDR3 is 15 residues. The germline V and J ends were trimmed by 0 bases and 8 bases, with 17 bases remaining between them. The CDR3 sequence: CASSLAGDSSPEAFF. The CDR3 DNA reads TGCGCCAGCAGCTTGGCCGGTGACAGCTCTCCGGAAGCTTTCTTT.

CDR3 sequence (DNA): TGCAGTGCTAGACCGATGTTGATGAAAAACATTCAGTACTTC. Protein: CSARPMLMKNIQYF. The chain joins TRBV20-1 to TRBJ2-4; no clear D. Germline V CDR1 and CDR2: DFQATT, SNEGSKA (reference sequence). V gave up 2 bases and J gave up 4 bases, with 12 bases separating them. This CDR3 has 14 amino acids.

By its share, this clonotype is medium-sized. The rearrangement joins TRBV20-1 to TRBJ2-3; tentative D call: TRBD2 (6 bases). With 6 bases removed from V and 5 bases from J, the gap between germline ends came to 21 bases. Germline V lookup: CDR1 DFQATT, CDR2 SNEGSKA (reference sequence). CDR3 length: 15 residues. The CDR3: CSANGDTGGVDTQYF. The DNA of the CDR3 is TGCAGTGCGAACGGCGACACAGGAGGGGTAGATACGCAGTATTTT.

This chain joins TRBV11-2 and TRBJ2-2; D is undetermined. This CDR3 is built from 16 residues. CDR1 is SGHAT and CDR2 is FQNNGV in the germline V gene. The V end was cut by 2 bases, the J end by 0 bases, with 10 bases between. CDR3 sequence reads: CASSLNRAANTGELFF. CDR3 sequence (DNA): TGTGCCAGCAGCTTAAACCGGGCGGCGAACACCGGGGAGCTGTTTTTT.